Following are 3 T cell receptor beta chains from one sample sequenced in a study of T cells in Graves' hyperthyroidism and ophthalmopathy. TCR beta CDR3 regions were amplified from RNA transcripts. First-round RT-PCR with HTBI primers amplified the TCR CDR3 region. TCRdb itself ran the multiplex PCR reads through MiXCR, one entry per CDR3 protein. The profile covers under 650,000 distinct CDR3 sequences, with 16% appearing a single time and 3.8% taken by the ten largest. The sample was blood. These receptors were taken from a woman aged 25 to 39 with Graves' hyperthyroidism.

In its sample, this clonotype was seen many times. CDR3 DNA sequence: TGTGCCAGCACGTTAACTAGCGGGAGGGCCGCGGCGGAGACCCAGTACTTC. It encodes CASTLTSGRAAAETQYF. The genes are TRBV28 and TRBJ2-5; 13 positions agree with TRBD2. The V gene's germline CDR1 is MDHEN and CDR2 SYDVKM. The CDR3 sequence is 17 residues long. Germline trimming cut 7 bases from V and 5 bases from J; bases unmatched to any gene: 13.

This clonotype turned up a few times. V usage is TRBV14 and J usage is TRBJ1-6, with TRBD1 matching 7 bases. CDR1 is SGHDN and CDR2 is FVKESK in the germline V gene. V lost 2 bases and J lost 9; bases outside the gene matches: 7. CDR3 length: 15 amino acids. The CDR3 sequence is CASSQQDRVRSPLHF. The CDR3 DNA reads TGTGCCAGCAGCCAACAAGACAGGGTTCGTTCACCCCTCCACTTT.

The table lists this clonotype with a few counts. This chain uses TRBV6-1 with TRBJ2-1, with 14 bases identical to TRBD2. The CDR3 consists of 17 residues. V shed 6 bases and J 3 bases; nucleotides not matched to a gene: 7. The V gene's germline CDR1 is MNHNS and CDR2 SASEGT. DNA of the CDR3: TGTGCCAGCAGAACGCGACTAGCGGGAGGGCTCTACAATGAGCAGTTCTTC. This sequence encodes CASRTRLAGGLYNEQFF.